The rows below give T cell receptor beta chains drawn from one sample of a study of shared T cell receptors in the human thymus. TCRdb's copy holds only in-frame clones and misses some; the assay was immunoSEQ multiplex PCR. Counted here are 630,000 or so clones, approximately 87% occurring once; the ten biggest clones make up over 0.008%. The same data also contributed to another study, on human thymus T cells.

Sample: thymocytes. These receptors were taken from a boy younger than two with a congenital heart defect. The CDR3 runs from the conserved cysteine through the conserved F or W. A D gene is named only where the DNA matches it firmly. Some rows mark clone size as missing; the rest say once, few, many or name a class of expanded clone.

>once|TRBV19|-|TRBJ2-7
CASSPTGHAQEEQYF
TGTGCCAGTAGCCCCACGGGACACGCCCAGGAGGAGCAGTACTTC
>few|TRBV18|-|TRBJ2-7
CASSPPSGYEQYF
TGTGCCAGCTCACCACCTAGCGGATACGAGCAGTACTTC
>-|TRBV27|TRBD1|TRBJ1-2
CASSLTPGQGKGNYGYTF
TGTGCCAGCAGTCTGACCCCGGGACAGGGAAAGGGTAACTATGGCTACACCTTC
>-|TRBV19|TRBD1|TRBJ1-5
CASSIGGTGINQPQHF
TGTGCCAGTAGTATTGGCGGGACAGGTATTAATCAGCCCCAGCATTTT
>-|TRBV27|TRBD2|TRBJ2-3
CASKSSGTGDTQYF
TGTGCCAGCAAATCTAGCGGGACGGGAGATACGCAGTATTTT
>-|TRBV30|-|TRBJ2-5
CAWSVRWGGRRQETQYF
TGTGCCTGGAGTGTACGGTGGGGGGGCCGGAGACAAGAGACCCAGTACTTC
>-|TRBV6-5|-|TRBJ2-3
CASSSRVTDTQYF
TGTGCCAGCAGTTCCAGGGTAACAGATACGCAGTATTTT
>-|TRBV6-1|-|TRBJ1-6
CASSDRGAFSHLYSPLHF
TGTGCCAGCAGTGATCGGGGGGCCTTCAGTCATCTCTATTCACCCCTCCACTTT
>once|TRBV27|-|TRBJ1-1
CASILKYPPGYHTEAFF
TGTGCCAGCATCCTAAAATATCCCCCAGGGTATCACACTGAAGCTTTCTTT
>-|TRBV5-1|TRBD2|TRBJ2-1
CASSLGGLAGGYSYNEQFF
TGCGCCAGCAGCTTGGGTGGGCTAGCGGGAGGGTACTCCTACAATGAGCAGTTCTTC
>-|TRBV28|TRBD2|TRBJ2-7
CASSPSGRVWCEQYF
TGTGCCAGCAGCCCCAGCGGGAGGGTTTGGTGCGAGCAGTACTTC
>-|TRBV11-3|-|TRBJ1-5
CASSLNRADQPQHF
TGTGCCAGCAGCTTGAACAGGGCAGATCAGCCCCAGCATTTT
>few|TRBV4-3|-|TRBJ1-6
CASSQDRTVHRARSSPLHF
TGCGCCAGCAGCCAAGATCGAACGGTACACAGGGCTAGGAGTTCACCCCTCCACTTT
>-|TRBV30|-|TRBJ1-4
CAWSVRDLVSGGTNEKLFF
TGTGCCTGGAGTGTACGGGATCTGGTTAGCGGGGGGACTAATGAAAAACTGTTTTTT
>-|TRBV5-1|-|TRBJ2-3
CASSPLERSTDTQYF
TGCGCCAGCAGCCCCTTAGAGCGGAGCACAGATACGCAGTATTTT
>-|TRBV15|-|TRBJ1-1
CATSRVGASPEAFF
TGTGCCACCAGCAGAGTAGGGGCTTCTCCTGAAGCTTTCTTT
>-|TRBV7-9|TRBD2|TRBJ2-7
CASTTWARTSGEYEQYF
TGTGCCAGCACCACATGGGCCCGGACTAGCGGGGAGTACGAGCAGTACTTC
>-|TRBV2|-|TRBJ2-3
CASSEGQGLGGTQYF
TGTGCCAGCAGTGAAGGGCAAGGACTAGGGGGTACGCAGTATTTT
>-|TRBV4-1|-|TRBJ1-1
CASSHRQSLNTEAFF
TGCGCCAGCAGCCACCGACAGAGCTTGAACACTGAAGCTTTCTTT
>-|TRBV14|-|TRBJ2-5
CASSQGGAFQETQYF
TGTGCCAGCAGCCAAGGGGGCGCCTTCCAAGAGACCCAGTACTTC
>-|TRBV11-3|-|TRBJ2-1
CASSQDREAEQFF
TGTGCCAGCAGCCAAGACAGGGAGGCCGAGCAGTTCTTC
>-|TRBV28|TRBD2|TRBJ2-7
CASSLSLRTSGTHEQYF
TGTGCCAGCAGTTTATCCCTTCGGACTAGCGGGACCCACGAGCAGTACTTC
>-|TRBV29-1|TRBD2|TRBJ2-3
CSVRERGGTDTQYF
TGCAGCGTACGAGAGCGGGGTGGCACAGATACGCAGTATTTT
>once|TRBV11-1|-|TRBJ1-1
CASSPALREVYTEAFF
TGTGCCAGCAGCCCCGCTCTTCGGGAAGTCTACACTGAAGCTTTCTTT
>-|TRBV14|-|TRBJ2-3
CASSQDSSGYTDTQYF
TGTGCCAGCAGCCAAGATTCGAGCGGGTATACAGATACGCAGTATTTT
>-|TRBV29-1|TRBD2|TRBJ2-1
CSGQRLAGGKNEQFF
TGCAGCGGCCAAAGGCTAGCGGGAGGTAAGAATGAGCAGTTCTTC
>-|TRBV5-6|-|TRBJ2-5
CASSLAWGQLQETQYF
TGTGCCAGCAGCTTGGCCTGGGGGCAACTCCAAGAGACCCAGTACTTC
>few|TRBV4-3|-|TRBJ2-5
CASSQEWGTYQETQYF
TGCGCCAGCAGCCAAGAGTGGGGGACTTACCAAGAGACCCAGTACTTC
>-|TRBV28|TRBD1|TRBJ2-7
CASSRTRPGQGLYEQYF
TGTGCCAGCAGCCGGACGCGTCCGGGACAGGGACTCTACGAGCAGTACTTC
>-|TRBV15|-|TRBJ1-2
CATSRVGRPNYGYTF
TGTGCCACCAGCAGAGTGGGCAGACCTAACTATGGCTACACCTTC
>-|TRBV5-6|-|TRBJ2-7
CASRGGVHEQYF
TGTGCCAGCAGGGGCGGGGTACACGAGCAGTACTTC
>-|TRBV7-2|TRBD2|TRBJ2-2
CASWGGFGELFF
TGTGCCAGCTGGGGGGGGTTCGGGGAGCTGTTTTTT
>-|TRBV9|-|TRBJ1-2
CASSVVRENLPLDYGYTF
TGTGCCAGCAGCGTAGTCAGGGAAAACCTCCCCCTTGACTATGGCTACACCTTC
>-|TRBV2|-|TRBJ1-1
CASSELGFWVDMNTEAFF
TGTGCCAGCAGTGAATTGGGCTTTTGGGTGGATATGAACACTGAAGCTTTCTTT
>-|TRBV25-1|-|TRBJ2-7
CASSEYGAGGQEYEQYF
TGTGCCAGCAGTGAATATGGAGCTGGCGGTCAAGAGTACGAGCAGTACTTC
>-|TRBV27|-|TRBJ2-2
CASLGSGNTGELFF
TGTGCCAGCCTAGGAAGCGGGAACACCGGGGAGCTGTTTTTT
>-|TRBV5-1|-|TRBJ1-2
CASSCTVRGGRFYGYTF
TGCGCCAGCAGCTGCACTGTGAGGGGGGGACGGTTCTATGGCTACACCTTC
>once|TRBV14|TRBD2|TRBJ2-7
CASSQGSPLASYEQYF
TGTGCCAGCAGCCAAGGAAGCCCACTAGCGTCCTACGAGCAGTACTTC
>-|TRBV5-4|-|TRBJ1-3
CASSLDGRDSGNTIYF
TGTGCCAGCAGCTTGGACGGCAGGGATTCTGGAAACACCATATATTTT
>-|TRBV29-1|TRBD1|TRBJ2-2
CSVGTGTRLANTGELFF
TGCAGCGTCGGGACAGGGACCCGACTTGCGAACACCGGGGAGCTGTTTTTT
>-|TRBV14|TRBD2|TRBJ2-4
CASSAREVNIQYF
TGTGCCAGCAGCGCCCGGGAGGTAAACATTCAGTACTTC
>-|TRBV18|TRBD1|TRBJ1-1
CASSRTGIIEAFF
TGTGCCAGCTCAAGGACAGGAATAATTGAAGCTTTCTTT
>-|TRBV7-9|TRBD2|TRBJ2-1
CASSAGTSGRDEQFF
TGTGCCAGCAGCGCCGGGACTAGCGGGAGGGATGAGCAGTTCTTC
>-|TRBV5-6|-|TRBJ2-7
CASISPGSYEQYF
TGCGCCAGCATCTCACCAGGGTCCTACGAGCAGTACTTC
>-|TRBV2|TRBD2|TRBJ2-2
CASSSPSGGAGELFF
TGTGCCAGCAGTTCCCCCAGCGGGGGGGCCGGGGAGCTGTTTTTT
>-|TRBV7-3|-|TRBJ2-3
CASSSNRRGPSTDTQYF
TGTGCCAGCAGCTCAAACAGGCGGGGGCCGAGCACAGATACGCAGTATTTT
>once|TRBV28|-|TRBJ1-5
CASRTGIVRDQPQHF
TGTGCCAGCAGGACCGGGATCGTCCGTGATCAGCCCCAGCATTTT
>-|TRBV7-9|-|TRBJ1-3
CASSLWTVGNTIYF
TGTGCCAGCAGCCTATGGACTGTTGGAAACACCATATATTTT
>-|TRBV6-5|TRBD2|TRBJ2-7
CASRGTSGKTYEQYF
TGTGCCAGCAGAGGGACTAGCGGAAAAACCTACGAGCAGTACTTC